This TCR beta chain was profiled in a study of Graves' ophthalmopathy and Graves' hyperthyroidism. Concerning this clonotype: Its antigen remains unknown. A single base separates this from a much larger clone, so it may be a read error. Lacking the conserved final phenylalanine or tryptophan, this CDR3 likely reflects a read error.

The PBMC fraction was derived from around 10 ml of fresh peripheral blood. V shed 2 bases and J shed 5 bases, with 6 bases lying between them. The CDR3 runs to 12 residues. Per germline, CDR1 SGHTA and CDR2 FQGNSA. Study results and caveats: Predictions made by the model for ophthalmopathy progression reached 65% to 71% sensitivity and less than 80% specificity. A model of 13 signatures distinguished ophthalmopathy from stable hyperthyroidism at roughly 86% sensitivity and roughly 81% specificity. The blood repertoire also included most expanded thyroid clonotypes above 0.001 frequency.

The sequenced template was RNA, covering the TCR beta CDR3 region. The first-round RT-PCR employed HTBI primers together with the Qiagen OneStep RT-PCR kit. A multiplex PCR was then performed as the second round. MiXCR, run by TCRdb on the multiplex PCR reads, gives a single entry per CDR3 protein. The sample holds under 200,000 distinct CDR3 sequences; 30% to 45% are singletons and the top ten take around 5.8%. The sequencing sample was made of peripheral blood. The sequence derives from a woman in her thirties or forties with Graves' ophthalmopathy. The chain carries TRBV7-2 and TRBJ2-5, with unresolved D. For the CDR3, the DNA is TGTGCCAGCAGCTTACCGGGCGAGACCCAGTACTCC. It codes for CASSLPGETQYS.